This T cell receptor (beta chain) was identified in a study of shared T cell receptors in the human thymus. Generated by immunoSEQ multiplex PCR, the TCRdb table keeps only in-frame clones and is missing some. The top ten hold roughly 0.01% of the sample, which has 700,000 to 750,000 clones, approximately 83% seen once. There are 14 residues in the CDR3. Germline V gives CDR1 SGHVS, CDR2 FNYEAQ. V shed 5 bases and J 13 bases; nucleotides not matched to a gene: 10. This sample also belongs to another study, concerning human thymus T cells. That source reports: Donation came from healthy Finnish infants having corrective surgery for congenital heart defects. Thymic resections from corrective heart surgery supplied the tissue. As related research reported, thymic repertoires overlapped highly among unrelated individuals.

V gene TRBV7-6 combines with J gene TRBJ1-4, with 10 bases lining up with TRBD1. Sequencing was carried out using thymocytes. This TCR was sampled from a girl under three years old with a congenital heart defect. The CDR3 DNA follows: TGTGCCAGCAGCGGACAGGGGGGAGTTAGGCGACTGTTTTTT. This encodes CASSGQGGVRRLFF.